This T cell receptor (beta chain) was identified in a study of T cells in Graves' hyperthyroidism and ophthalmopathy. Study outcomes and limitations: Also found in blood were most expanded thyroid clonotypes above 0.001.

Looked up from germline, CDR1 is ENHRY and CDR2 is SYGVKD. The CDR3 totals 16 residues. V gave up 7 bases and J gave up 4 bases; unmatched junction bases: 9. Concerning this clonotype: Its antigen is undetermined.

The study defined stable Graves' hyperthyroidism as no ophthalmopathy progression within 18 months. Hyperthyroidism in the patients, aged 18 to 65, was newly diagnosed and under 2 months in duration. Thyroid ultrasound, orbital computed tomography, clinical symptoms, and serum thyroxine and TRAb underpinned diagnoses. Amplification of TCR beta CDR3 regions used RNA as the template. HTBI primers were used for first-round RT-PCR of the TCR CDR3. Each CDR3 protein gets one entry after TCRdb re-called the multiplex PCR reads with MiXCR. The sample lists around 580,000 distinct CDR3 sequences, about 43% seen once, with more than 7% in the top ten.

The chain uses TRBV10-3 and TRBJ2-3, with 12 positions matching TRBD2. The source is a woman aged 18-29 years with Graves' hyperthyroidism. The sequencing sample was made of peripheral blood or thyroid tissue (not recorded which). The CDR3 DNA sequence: TGTGCCATCATGACCCAGACTAGCGGGAGTTCAGATACGCAGTATTTT. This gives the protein CAIMTQTSGSSDTQYF.